The rows below give T cell receptor beta chains drawn from one sample of a study of OX40 agonist ivuxolimab in advanced cancers. Clones were read by immunoSEQ multiplex PCR, and TCRdb kept only the in-frame ones, dropping some. The table includes about 60,000 clones, roughly four fifths detected once. The sequencing used CD4+ or CD8+ T cells sorted from blood, collected in a trial of the OX40 agonist ivuxolimab. The receptors stem from an adult with an advanced solid tumor such as melanoma, head and neck, liver or kidney cancer. Each CDR3 is given with its conserved first and last residue. A D gene is named only where the DNA matches it firmly. Clone size appears in some rows only: once, few, many, or a class for an expanded clone.

once | TRBJ1-1 | 13 | NA | TRBV29-1 | TGCAGCGTTGTCGCGCAGGGAGGAACTGAAGCTTTCTTT | CSVVAQGGTEAFF
NA | TRBJ2-5 | 15 | NA | TRBV21-1 | TGTGCCAGCAGCAAAATGGGCTCAGCTGGGGAGACCCAGTACTTC | CASSKMGSAGETQYF
NA | TRBJ2-1 | 16 | TRBD2 | TRBV5-4 | TGTGCCAGCAGTTCCCTAGCGGGAGGGCCGACGGGTGAGCAGTTCTTC | CASSSLAGGPTGEQFF
NA | TRBJ1-2 | 14 | NA | TRBV10-2 | TGCGCCAGCAGTGAGAAGGCAAACGGGGATGGCTACACCTTC | CASSEKANGDGYTF
NA | TRBJ2-6 | 17 | NA | TRBV6-1 | TGTGCCAGCAGTGAACTGACTCCCCCCTCTGGGGCCAACGTCCTGACTTTC | CASSELTPPSGANVLTF
NA | TRBJ1-5 | 16 | NA | TRBV19 | TGTGCCAGTAGTATAGCCGCGGACCGCCACAATCAGCCCCAGCATTTT | CASSIAADRHNQPQHF
few | TRBJ2-2 | 11 | NA | TRBV19 | TGTGCCAGTAGCGGTCCCGGGGAGCTGTTTTTT | CASSGPGELFF
NA | TRBJ1-1 | 15 | NA | TRBV5-1 | TGCGCCAGCACGCACTCCATGGGAGGTGGCACTGAAGCTTTCTTT | CASTHSMGGGTEAFF
once | TRBJ2-7 | 14 | NA | TRBV5-5 | TGTGCCAGCAGCTTGGTGGGGGGCAGGTACGAGCAGTACTTC | CASSLVGGRYEQYF
NA | TRBJ2-7 | 16 | NA | TRBV11-2 | TGTGCCAGCAGCTTAGGAGGCAGCCTACCTACCTACGAGCAGTACTTC | CASSLGGSLPTYEQYF
NA | TRBJ1-5 | 15 | NA | TRBV7-8 | TGTGCCAGCAGCTTAGCCCGGATTAGCAATCAGCCCCAGCATTTT | CASSLARISNQPQHF
few | TRBJ2-7 | 17 | NA | TRBV4-2 | TGTGCCAGCAGCCAAGTTGGCGCCGCCCAATGGGACTACGAGCAGTACTTC | CASSQVGAAQWDYEQYF
NA | TRBJ1-1 | 13 | NA | TRBV25-1 | TGTGCCAGCAGTGGGCTAATGAACACTGAAGCTTTCTTT | CASSGLMNTEAFF
NA | TRBJ2-7 | 12 | NA | TRBV4-2 | TGTGCCAGCAGCTTGACTACCTACGAGCAGTACTTC | CASSLTTYEQYF
NA | TRBJ2-2 | 12 | NA | TRBV28 | TGTGCCAGCAGTCGCGCTTGGGGGGAGCTGTTTTTT | CASSRAWGELFF
NA | TRBJ1-3 | 14 | NA | TRBV7-8 | TGTGCCAGCAGCTTAGTGAGCTCTGGAAACACCATATATTTT | CASSLVSSGNTIYF
NA | TRBJ1-1 | 14 | TRBD1 | TRBV7-9 | TGTGCCAGCAGCCTCGGACAGGGTTACACTGAAGCTTTCTTT | CASSLGQGYTEAFF
NA | TRBJ2-7 | 15 | NA | TRBV7-9 | TGTGCCAGCAGCTTATCGGCTAGTTCCGCCTACGAGCAGTACTTC | CASSLSASSAYEQYF
NA | TRBJ1-4 | 15 | NA | TRBV6-5 | TGTGCCAGCAGTTACTCGCGGACAGAGGGTGAAAAACTGTTTTTT | CASSYSRTEGEKLFF
few | TRBJ1-1 | 14 | NA | TRBV7-3 | TGTGCCAGCAGCTTAACAGGGGCAGGGACTGAAGCTTTCTTT | CASSLTGAGTEAFF
NA | TRBJ2-5 | 14 | NA | TRBV9 | TGTGCCAGCAGCGTAGAGGGCCTACAAGAGACCCAGTACTTC | CASSVEGLQETQYF
few | TRBJ2-4 | 14 | TRBD1 | TRBV13 | TGTGCCAGCAGCCGCAGGACAGGGAAAAACATTCAGTACTTC | CASSRRTGKNIQYF
few | TRBJ2-7 | 15 | TRBD2 | TRBV6-6 | TGTGCCAGCAGTTACGGACTAGCGGATTTGGGGGAGCAGTACTTC | CASSYGLADLGEQYF
NA | TRBJ2-2 | 15 | NA | TRBV29-1 | TGCAGCGGGCTGTCGCAGGGCAAGAACACCGGGGAGCTGTTTTTT | CSGLSQGKNTGELFF
NA | TRBJ2-7 | 15 | TRBD2 | TRBV5-1 | TGCGCCAGCAGCTCAACTAGCGGCCACTCCTACGAGCAGTACTTC | CASSSTSGHSYEQYF
few | TRBJ1-4 | 14 | NA | TRBV5-4 | TGTGCCAGCAGCTTAGGAGGGGCTAATGAAAAACTGTTTTTT | CASSLGGANEKLFF
NA | TRBJ2-7 | 13 | TRBD1 | TRBV5-1 | TGCGCCAGCAGCCATGGACAGGGTTACGAGCAGTACTTC | CASSHGQGYEQYF
NA | TRBJ2-3 | 14 | NA | TRBV5-4 | TGTGCCAGCAGCTTCGCAGGGACCACAGATACGCAGTATTTT | CASSFAGTTDTQYF
NA | TRBJ2-1 | 16 | TRBD2 | TRBV7-9 | TGTGCCAGCAGCTCTCCCCAGCGGGAGGGGGGGAATGAGCAGTTCTTC | CASSSPQREGGNEQFF
NA | TRBJ1-5 | 14 | TRBD1 | TRBV6-6 | TGTGCCAGCAGTACCGGGACAGGCAATCAGCCCCAGCATTTT | CASSTGTGNQPQHF
NA | TRBJ2-6 | 18 | NA | TRBV27 | TGTGCCAGCAGCCGAACACCAGAGCCGTACTCTGGGGCCAACGTCCTGACTTTC | CASSRTPEPYSGANVLTF
NA | TRBJ2-7 | 20 | TRBD2 | TRBV4-2 | TGTGCCAGCAGCCAAGACGCTCACGGGACTAGCGGGGGAAGCTCCTACGAGCAGTACTTC | CASSQDAHGTSGGSSYEQYF
few | TRBJ1-5 | 14 | NA | TRBV7-8 | TGTGCCAGCAGCTCTCAACAGGGTTCTCAGCCCCAGCATTTT | CASSSQQGSQPQHF
NA | TRBJ2-5 | 16 | TRBD2 | TRBV6-6 | TGTGCCAGCAGTTACGGACTAGCGGGAGGGCAAGAGACCCAGTACTTC | CASSYGLAGGQETQYF
NA | TRBJ2-2 | 14 | TRBD1 | TRBV19 | TGTGCCAGTAGCCGGACAGGGGTCACCGGGGAGCTGTTTTTT | CASSRTGVTGELFF
NA | TRBJ2-1 | 14 | NA | TRBV7-9 | TGTGCCAGCACCAGGGGCCTTAACTACAATGAGCAGTTCTTC | CASTRGLNYNEQFF
NA | TRBJ2-1 | 15 | TRBD2 | TRBV15 | TGTGCCACCAGCAGAGCAAGCGGGAGGGCTGCTGAGCAGTTCTTC | CATSRASGRAAEQFF
NA | TRBJ2-7 | 21 | TRBD1 | TRBV27 | TGTGCCAGCAGTTTATCGCCTTCCCGGGACAGGGGCCTTAGGAGCTCCTACGAGCAGTACTTC | CASSLSPSRDRGLRSSYEQYF
NA | TRBJ1-1 | 15 | TRBD1 | TRBV12-5 | TGTGCTAGTGGTCCAACGGGACAGTCGAACACTGAAGCTTTCTTT | CASGPTGQSNTEAFF
NA | TRBJ2-5 | 15 | TRBD2 | TRBV2 | TGTGCCAGCAGCGGACAGACTAGCGGGCAAGAGACCCAGTACTTC | CASSGQTSGQETQYF
NA | TRBJ1-5 | 15 | NA | TRBV10-2 | TGCGCCAGCAGTCTTGGACAGAGTAGCAATCAGCCCCAGCATTTT | CASSLGQSSNQPQHF
NA | TRBJ1-2 | 15 | TRBD1 | TRBV28 | TGTGCCAGCCGCATTGTTCCCGGGACAGGGATCGGCTACACCTTC | CASRIVPGTGIGYTF
NA | TRBJ2-7 | 16 | TRBD2 | TRBV5-4 | TGTGCCAGCAGCTTGGAGGCTAGCGGGAGTATCGACGAGCAGTACTTC | CASSLEASGSIDEQYF